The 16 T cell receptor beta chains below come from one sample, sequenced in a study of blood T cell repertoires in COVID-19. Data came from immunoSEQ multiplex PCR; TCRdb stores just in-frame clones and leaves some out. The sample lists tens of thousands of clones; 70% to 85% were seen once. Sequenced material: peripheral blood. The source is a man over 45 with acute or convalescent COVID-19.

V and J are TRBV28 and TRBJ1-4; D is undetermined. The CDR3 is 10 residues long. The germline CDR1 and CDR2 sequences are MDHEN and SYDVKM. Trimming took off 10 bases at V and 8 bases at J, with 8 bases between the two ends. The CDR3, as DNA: TGTGCCACCCCTCCCGAAAAACTGTTTTTT. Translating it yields CATPPEKLFF.

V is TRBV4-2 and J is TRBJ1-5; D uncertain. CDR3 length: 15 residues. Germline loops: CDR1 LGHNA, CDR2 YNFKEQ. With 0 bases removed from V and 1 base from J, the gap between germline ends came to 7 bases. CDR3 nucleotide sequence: TGTGCCAGCAGCCAAGAACGGGTAAGCAATCAGCCCCAGCATTTT. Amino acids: CASSQERVSNQPQHF.

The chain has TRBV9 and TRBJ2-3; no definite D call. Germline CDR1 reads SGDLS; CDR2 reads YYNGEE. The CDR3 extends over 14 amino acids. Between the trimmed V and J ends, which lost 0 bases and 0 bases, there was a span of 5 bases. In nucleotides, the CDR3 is TGTGCCAGCAGCGTAGAGCCTAGCACAGATACGCAGTATTTT. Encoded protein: CASSVEPSTDTQYF.

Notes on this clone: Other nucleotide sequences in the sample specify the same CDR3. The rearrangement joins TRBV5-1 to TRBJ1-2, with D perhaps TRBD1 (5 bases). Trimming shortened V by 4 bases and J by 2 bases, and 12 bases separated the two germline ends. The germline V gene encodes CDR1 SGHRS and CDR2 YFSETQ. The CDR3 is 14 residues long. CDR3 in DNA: TGCGCCAGCAGCCCTGGGGGGGACAACTATGGCTACACCTTC. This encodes CASSPGGDNYGYTF.

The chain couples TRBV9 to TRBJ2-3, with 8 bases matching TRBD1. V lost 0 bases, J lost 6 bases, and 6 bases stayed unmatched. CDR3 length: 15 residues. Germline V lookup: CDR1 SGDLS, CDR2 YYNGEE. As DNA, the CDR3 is TGTGCCAGCAGCGTAGTTGGCAGGGGGCTCGATACGCAGTATTTT. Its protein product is CASSVVGRGLDTQYF.

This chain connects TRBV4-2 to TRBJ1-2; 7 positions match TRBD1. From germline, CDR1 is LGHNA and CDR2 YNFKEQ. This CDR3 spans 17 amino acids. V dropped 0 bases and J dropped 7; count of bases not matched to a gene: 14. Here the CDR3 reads CASSQDLGQETGSGYTF. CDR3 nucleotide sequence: TGTGCCAGCAGCCAAGATCTGGGGCAGGAGACAGGGAGTGGCTACACCTTC.

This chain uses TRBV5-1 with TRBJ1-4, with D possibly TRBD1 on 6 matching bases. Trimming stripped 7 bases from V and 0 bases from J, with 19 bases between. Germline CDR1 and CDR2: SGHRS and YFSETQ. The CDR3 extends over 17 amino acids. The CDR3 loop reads CASASSGGQATNEKLFF. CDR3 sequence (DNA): TGCGCCAGCGCCTCCTCGGGGGGGCAGGCAACTAATGAAAAACTGTTTTTT.

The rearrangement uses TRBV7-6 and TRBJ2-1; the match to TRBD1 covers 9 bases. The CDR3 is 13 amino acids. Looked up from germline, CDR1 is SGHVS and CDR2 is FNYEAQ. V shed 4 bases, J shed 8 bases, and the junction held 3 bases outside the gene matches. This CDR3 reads CASSSTGGYEQFF. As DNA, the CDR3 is TGTGCCAGCAGCTCAACAGGGGGCTATGAGCAGTTCTTC. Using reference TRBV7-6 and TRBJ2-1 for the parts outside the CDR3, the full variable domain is GAGVSQSPRYKVTKRGQDVALRCDPISGHVSLYWYRQALGQGPEFLTYFNYEAQQDKSGLPNDRFSAERPEGSISTLTIQRTEQRDSAMYRCASSSTGGYEQFFGPGTRLTVL.

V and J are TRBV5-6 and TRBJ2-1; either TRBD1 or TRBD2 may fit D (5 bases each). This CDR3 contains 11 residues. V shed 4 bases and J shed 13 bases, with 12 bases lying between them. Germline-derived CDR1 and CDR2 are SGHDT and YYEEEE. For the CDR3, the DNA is TGTGCCAGCAGCCTGGGACCAGGACAGTTCTTC. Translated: CASSLGPGQFF.

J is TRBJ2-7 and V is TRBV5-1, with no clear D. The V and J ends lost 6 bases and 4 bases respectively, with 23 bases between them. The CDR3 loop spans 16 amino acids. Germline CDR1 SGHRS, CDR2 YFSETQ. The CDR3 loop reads CASTVRPAPEGYEQYF. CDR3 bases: TGCGCCAGCACCGTGAGGCCAGCGCCTGAAGGATACGAGCAGTACTTC.

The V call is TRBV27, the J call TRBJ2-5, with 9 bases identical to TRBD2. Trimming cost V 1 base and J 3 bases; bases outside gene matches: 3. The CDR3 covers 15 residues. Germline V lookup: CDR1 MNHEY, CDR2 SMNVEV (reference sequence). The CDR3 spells CASSLYLAGKETQYF. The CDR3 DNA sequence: TGTGCCAGCAGTTTATACCTAGCGGGAAAAGAGACCCAGTACTTC.

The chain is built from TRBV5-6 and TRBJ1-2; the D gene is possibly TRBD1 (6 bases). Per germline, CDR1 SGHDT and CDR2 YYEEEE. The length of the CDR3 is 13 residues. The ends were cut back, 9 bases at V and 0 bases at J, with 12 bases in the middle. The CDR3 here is CATRQAANYGYTF. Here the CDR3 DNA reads TGTGCCACCAGACAGGCAGCTAACTATGGCTACACCTTC.

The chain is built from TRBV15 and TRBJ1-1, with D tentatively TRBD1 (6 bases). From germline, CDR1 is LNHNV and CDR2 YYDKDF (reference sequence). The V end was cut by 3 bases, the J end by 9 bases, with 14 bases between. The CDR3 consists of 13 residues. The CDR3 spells CATSSNTGDKAFF. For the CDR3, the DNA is TGTGCCACCAGCAGTAATACCGGGGACAAAGCTTTCTTT.

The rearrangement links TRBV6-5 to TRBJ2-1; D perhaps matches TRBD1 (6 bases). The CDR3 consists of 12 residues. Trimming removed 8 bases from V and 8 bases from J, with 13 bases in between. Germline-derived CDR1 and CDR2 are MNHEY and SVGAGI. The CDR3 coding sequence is TGTGCCAGCGGAAACAGGGTGGATGAGCAGTTCTTC. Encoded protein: CASGNRVDEQFF.

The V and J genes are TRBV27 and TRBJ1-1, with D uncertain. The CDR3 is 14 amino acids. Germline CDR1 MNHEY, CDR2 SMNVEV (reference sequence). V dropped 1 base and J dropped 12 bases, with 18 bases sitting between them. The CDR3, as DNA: TGTGCCAGCAGTTTATTGGCCGGGTCTACTCCTCCTTTCTTT. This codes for CASSLLAGSTPPFF.

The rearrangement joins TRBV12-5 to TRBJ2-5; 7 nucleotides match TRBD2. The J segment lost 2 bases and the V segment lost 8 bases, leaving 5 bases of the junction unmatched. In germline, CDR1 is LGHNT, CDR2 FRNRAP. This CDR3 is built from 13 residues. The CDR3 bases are TGTGCTAGTAGAGCTAGCGGACAAGAGACCCAGTACTTC. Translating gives CASRASGQETQYF. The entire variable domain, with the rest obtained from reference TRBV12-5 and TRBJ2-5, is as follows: DARVTQTPRHKVTEMGQEVTMRCQPILGHNTVFWYRQTMMQGLELLAYFRNRAPLDDSGMPKDRFSAEMPDATLATLKIQPSEPRDSAVYFCASRASGQETQYFGPGTRLLVL.